This passage covers 6 T cell receptor beta chains from one sample sequenced in a study of cytomegalovirus exposure and HLA in healthy donors. With 60 Vbeta and 13 Jbeta primers, the PCR was carried out. Generated by immunoSEQ multiplex PCR, the TCRdb table keeps only in-frame clones and is missing some. The table shows more than 85,000 clones, with under 85% occurring only once. Input material: PBMCs. All receptors come from a woman between 50 and 59 years old in good health and CMV-seropositive.

This chain connects TRBV10-3 to TRBJ2-7, with D unresolved. The V end was cut by 6 bases, the J end by 0 bases, with 9 bases between. This CDR3 is 13 amino acids long. Germline CDR1 is ENHRY and CDR2 is SYGVKD. The CDR3 DNA follows: TGTGCCATCAGGGCGGCTAGCTCCTACGAGCAGTACTTC. Its protein product is CAIRAASSYEQYF.

V gene TRBV11-2 combines with J gene TRBJ1-6; D perhaps matches TRBD1 (5 bases). V was pared by 6 bases and J by 14 bases, with 14 bases between. The CDR3 spans 12 residues. Germline values: CDR1 SGHAT, CDR2 FQNNGV. In DNA, the CDR3 is TGTGCCAGCAGTCAGAACGGGGGGGCCCTCCACTTT. Translated: CASSQNGGALHF. The variable domain in full, completed from reference TRBV11-2 and TRBJ1-6, reads EAGVAQSPRYKIIEKRQSVAFWCNPISGHATLYWYQQILGQGPKLLIQFQNNGVVDDSQLPKDRFSAERLKGVDSTLKIQPAKLEDSAVYLCASSQNGGALHFGNGTRLTVT.

The chain has TRBV18 and TRBJ2-7, with a weak D call TRBD1 (6 bases). The germline CDR1 and CDR2 sequences are KGHSH and LQKENI. CDR3 size: 14 residues. V lost 3 bases and J 3 bases, leaving 12 bases between the germline ends. CDR3 nucleotide sequence: TGTGCCAGCTCACCCCCGACAGGAAGCTACGAGCAGTACTTC. Residues: CASSPPTGSYEQYF.

Regarding this clone: Relative to the germline gene, one junction end is altered; a read error may explain this. The chain carries TRBV5-1 and TRBJ2-4, with 12 nucleotides matching TRBD2. The CDR3 covers 15 residues. From germline, CDR1 is SGHRS and CDR2 YFSETQ. CDR3 DNA sequence: TGCGCCAGCAGCTGGACTAGCGGGAAAGCGAACAGTCAGTACTTC. This sequence encodes CASSWTSGKANSQYF.

The chain recombines TRBV6-1 with TRBJ2-5; 15 bases align to TRBD2. Germline trimming cut 1 base from V and 5 bases from J; bases unmatched to any gene: 8. This CDR3 has 18 amino acids. Germline values: CDR1 MNHNS, CDR2 SASEGT. As DNA, the CDR3 is TGTGCCAGCAGTGAAGGGGGACTAGCGGGGGGCCGGGGGGAGACCCAGTACTTC. Translating gives CASSEGGLAGGRGETQYF.

The rearrangement links TRBV2 to TRBJ2-2, with 7 bases aligning to TRBD1. The CDR3 has 13 residues. Per germline, CDR1 SNHLY and CDR2 FYNNEI. With 8 bases clipped from V and 5 bases from J, the junction kept 5 bases outside the gene matches. The CDR3 DNA sequence: TGTGCCAGCTGGGCAGGGGGTACCGGGGAGCTGTTTTTT. It specifies CASWAGGTGELFF.